This TCR beta chain was documented in a study of T cell responses to AZD1222 COVID-19 vaccine. The CDR3 totals 18 residues. Germline-derived CDR1 and CDR2 are SEHNR and FQNEAQ (reference sequence). Trimming removed 0 bases at V and 0 bases at J, with 16 bases between. Study-level results: Spike regions recognized by vaccine-associated CD4 TCRs spanned the protein, led by 160-218 and 743-854. Reportedly, nearly half the spike-specific TCRs target unmutated variant regions.

Details on this clone: The antigen is undetermined.

The table came from immunoSEQ multiplex PCR; TCRdb's copy has only in-frame clones and leaves some out. In the table there are about 130,000 clones, about four fifths of which are singletons. The source material was peripheral blood, sampled on day 0 of AZD1222 vaccination. The chain links TRBV7-9 to TRBJ2-3; D is perhaps TRBD2 (6 bases). The TCR sequence derives from an adult in good health. DNA of the CDR3: TGTGCCAGCAGCTTAGCGGACACTAGCCTGAGAAGCACAGATACGCAGTATTTT. Residues: CASSLADTSLRSTDTQYF.